The rows below give T cell receptor beta chains drawn from one sample of a study of technical replicates of blood from a few donors. Measured with immunoSEQ multiplex PCR; TCRdb has only the in-frame clones, and not every one. The sample includes about 80,000 clones, roughly 98% of them seen just once. The sequenced sample was T cells isolated from PBMCs. These receptors were collected from a human donor in good health. Both conserved end residues are part of each CDR3. A D gene is named only where the DNA matches it firmly. Clone size is not always given. Where it is, it says once, few, many or a class for expanded clones.

V gene,D gene,clone size,J gene,CDR3 protein,CDR3 DNA
TRBV6-5,-,once,TRBJ1-5,CASSYSGHNNQPQHF,TGTGCCAGCAGTTACTCCGGACATAACAATCAGCCCCAGCATTTT
TRBV28,-,-,TRBJ1-3,CASVRGYTIYF,TGTGCCAGCGTAAGGGGGTACACCATATATTTT
TRBV11-2,-,once,TRBJ2-2,CASSLGRGWNTGELFF,TGTGCCAGCAGCTTAGGGCGGGGTTGGAACACCGGGGAGCTGTTTTTT
TRBV5-1,TRBD1,-,TRBJ2-7,CASSLAYGTGVGEQYF,TGCGCCAGCAGCTTGGCTTATGGGACAGGGGTCGGCGAGCAGTACTTC
TRBV19,TRBD2,-,TRBJ2-7,CASRRGAGPSSYEQYF,TGTGCCAGTAGAAGGGGAGCGGGGCCGAGCTCCTACGAGCAGTACTTC
TRBV7-8,-,-,TRBJ2-3,CASSLAPITDTQYF,TGTGCCAGCAGCCTGGCCCCCATCACAGATACGCAGTATTTT
TRBV2,-,-,TRBJ1-4,CASSAQGTNEKLFF,TGTGCCAGCAGTGCGCAGGGTACTAATGAAAAACTGTTTTTT
TRBV11-3,-,-,TRBJ2-7,CASSQVRGSYEQYF,TGTGCCAGCAGCCAAGTACGGGGTTCCTACGAGCAGTACTTC
TRBV13,TRBD1,-,TRBJ2-1,CASSLDRGDNEQFF,TGTGCCAGCAGCCTGGACAGGGGCGACAATGAGCAGTTCTTC
TRBV29-1,-,-,TRBJ1-2,CSSRDPGQPNYGYTF,TGCAGCTCGCGGGACCCAGGGCAGCCTAACTATGGCTACACCTTC
TRBV5-6,-,-,TRBJ1-6,CASSLARPTYNSPLHF,TGTGCCAGCAGCTTGGCCAGGCCCACCTATAATTCACCCCTCCACTTT
TRBV4-1,-,-,TRBJ2-1,CASSQIGARAYNEQFF,TGCGCCAGCAGCCAGATAGGGGCACGAGCCTACAATGAGCAGTTCTTC
TRBV7-9,TRBD1,-,TRBJ2-7,CASSTTGTGSYEQYF,TGTGCCAGCAGCACCACCGGGACAGGGTCCTACGAGCAGTACTTC
TRBV9,TRBD2,-,TRBJ2-2,CASSVGLRGTNTGELFF,TGTGCCAGCAGCGTAGGCTTGCGGGGGACGAACACCGGGGAGCTGTTTTTT
TRBV15,TRBD1,-,TRBJ1-2,CATSRDVGTGHRGGYTF,TGTGCCACCAGCAGAGACGTCGGGACAGGACACCGGGGTGGCTACACCTTC
TRBV4-1,-,-,TRBJ1-2,CASSQGQDGYTF,TGCGCCAGCAGCCAAGGACAGGATGGCTACACCTTC
TRBV7-9,TRBD2,-,TRBJ2-7,CASSSPSGNSYEQYF,TGTGCCAGCAGCTCGCCTAGCGGGAACTCCTACGAGCAGTACTTC
TRBV29-1,TRBD2,-,TRBJ2-1,CSVAGTTPGSEQFF,TGCAGCGTTGCCGGGACTACGCCCGGGTCTGAGCAGTTCTTC
TRBV27,TRBD1,-,TRBJ1-2,CASTSGRGRNGYTF,TGTGCCAGCACCTCAGGAAGGGGGCGAAATGGCTACACCTTC
TRBV7-6,TRBD1,-,TRBJ1-5,CASSPGQGGSNQPQHF,TGTGCCAGCAGTCCGGGACAGGGAGGAAGCAATCAGCCCCAGCATTTT
TRBV29-1,-,-,TRBJ1-5,CSASPDRDQPQHF,TGCAGCGCCAGCCCGGACAGAGATCAGCCCCAGCATTTT
TRBV6-5,-,once,TRBJ1-2,CASSYGALAYGYTF,TGTGCCAGCAGTTACGGGGCTCTCGCCTATGGCTACACCTTC
TRBV7-6,TRBD1,-,TRBJ2-7,CASSLEGTGDHEQYF,TGTGCCAGCAGCTTAGAGGGGACAGGGGACCACGAGCAGTACTTC
TRBV4-1,-,-,TRBJ2-1,CASSRVREESGLSEQFF,TGCGCCAGCAGCCGGGTCAGGGAGGAATCGGGCCTAAGTGAGCAGTTCTTC
TRBV6-5,TRBD1,-,TRBJ1-1,CASSWATGDGNTEAFF,TGTGCCAGCAGTTGGGCTACAGGGGATGGAAACACTGAAGCTTTCTTT
TRBV5-1,-,-,TRBJ2-7,CASSLWETTYEQYF,TGCGCCAGCAGCTTGTGGGAGACGACCTACGAGCAGTACTTC
TRBV4-1,-,-,TRBJ1-5,CASSRQSSNQPQHF,TGCGCCAGCAGTCGACAGTCCAGCAATCAGCCCCAGCATTTT
TRBV27,TRBD2,-,TRBJ2-7,CASSHPTSGAEQYF,TGTGCCAGCAGTCATCCGACTAGCGGGGCCGAGCAGTACTTC
TRBV11-2,TRBD2,-,TRBJ2-1,CASSLQAGARNEQFF,TGTGCCAGCAGCCTACAGGCGGGAGCGAGGAATGAGCAGTTCTTC
TRBV12-2,-,-,TRBJ2-2,CASRLAPQGVGNKGGELFF,TGTGCAAGTCGCTTAGCGCCACAGGGGGTTGGAAACAAGGGCGGGGAGCTGTTTTTT
TRBV7-6,TRBD2,-,TRBJ2-1,CASSFSVASGGALDSYNEQFF,TGTGCCAGCAGCTTTAGTGTTGCGTCCGGGGGGGCCTTGGACTCCTACAATGAGCAGTTCTTC
TRBV10-3,-,-,TRBJ2-4,CAISPLEFGLEKYF,TGTGCCATCAGCCCCTTGGAGTTTGGGTTGGAAAAGTACTTC
TRBV25-1,-,-,TRBJ1-4,CASSDWASGEKLFF,TGTGCCAGCAGTGATTGGGCGTCCGGTGAAAAACTGTTTTTT
TRBV7-6,-,-,TRBJ2-1,CASSLGTYRDYNEQFF,TGTGCCAGCAGCTTAGGTACATACAGGGACTACAATGAGCAGTTCTTC
TRBV11-1,TRBD1,once,TRBJ1-2,CASSTFGTENGYTF,TGTGCCAGCAGCACCTTCGGGACAGAGAATGGCTACACCTTC
TRBV7-6,TRBD1,-,TRBJ2-7,CASSSGQLQAYEQYF,TGTGCCAGCAGCTCGGGACAGCTTCAGGCTTACGAGCAGTACTTC
TRBV15,TRBD2,-,TRBJ2-3,CATSRELATDTQYF,TGTGCCACCAGCAGAGAACTAGCGACAGATACGCAGTATTTT
TRBV19,TRBD1,-,TRBJ2-7,CASSSVPPTGILYEQYF,TGTGCCAGTAGTAGTGTTCCCCCGACAGGGATTCTCTACGAGCAGTACTTC
TRBV5-1,-,-,TRBJ2-5,CASSLLQGLGQETQYF,TGCGCCAGCAGCCTCTTACAGGGTCTAGGTCAAGAGACCCAGTACTTC